The 25 T cell receptor beta chains below all came from one sample that was sequenced in a study of blood T cell repertoires in COVID-19. The assay was immunoSEQ multiplex PCR, and TCRdb's table has in-frame clones only and misses some. The sample has about 15,000 clones, around 89% seen once. The sample comprised peripheral blood. The origin of the receptors is a human donor in a cohort sampled during active COVID-19.

This rearrangement joins TRBV18 to TRBJ1-1; D possibly corresponds to TRBD1 (6 bases). Germline lookup yields CDR1 KGHSH and CDR2 LQKENI. CDR3 length: 15 amino acids. Trimming pared 3 bases from V and 4 bases from J, leaving 15 bases between. The CDR3 nucleotides are TGTGCCAGCTCACCCAGCGGGGGCCCGGGCACTGAAGCTTTCTTT. It yields the protein CASSPSGGPGTEAFF.

The chain has TRBV2 and TRBJ2-3, with 7 bases identical to TRBD2. The V and J ends lost 6 bases and 4 bases, in that order; junction bases with no gene match: 4. The length of the CDR3 is 13 residues. The germline V gene encodes CDR1 SNHLY and CDR2 FYNNEI. The CDR3 loop is CASRVTSADTQYF. CDR3 in DNA: TGTGCCAGCAGGGTTACTAGCGCAGATACGCAGTATTTT.

The gene calls are TRBV5-1 and TRBJ2-1, with D maybe TRBD1 (5 bases). CDR1 and CDR2 from the germline V gene are SGHRS and YFSETQ. V was clipped by 5 bases and J by 5 bases, with 11 bases between them. The CDR3 length is 13 residues. The DNA for the CDR3 is TGCGCCAGCAGGTTAGGGGTGGACAATGAGCAGTTCTTC. This encodes CASRLGVDNEQFF.

V usage is TRBV28 and J usage is TRBJ1-2, with a tentative D call TRBD1 (6 bases). The CDR3 loop spans 15 amino acids. Trimming took off 4 bases at V and 4 bases at J, with 16 bases between the two ends. The V gene's germline CDR1 is MDHEN and CDR2 SYDVKM. This chain's CDR3 is CASSSSGDRVYGYTF. CDR3 DNA sequence: TGTGCCAGCAGTTCCTCAGGGGATCGGGTCTATGGCTACACCTTC.

This clone has a single count. The V call is TRBV27, the J call TRBJ2-1; the match to TRBD2 covers 14 bases. The CDR3 is 17 amino acids. With 11 bases clipped from V and 0 bases from J, the junction kept 9 bases outside the gene matches. Germline lookup yields CDR1 MNHEY and CDR2 SMNVEV (reference sequence). Here the CDR3 DNA reads TGTGCCTCACGGACTAGCGGGAGGTGGAGCTCCTACAATGAGCAGTTCTTC. Its protein is CASRTSGRWSSYNEQFF.

This clone was counted once. The CDR3 sequence: CASSPGTAQETQYF. The CDR3 DNA follows: TGTGCCAGCAGTCCAGGGACAGCCCAAGAGACCCAGTACTTC. J is TRBJ2-5 and V is TRBV6-6; 7 bases line up with TRBD1. Losses at the gene ends were 5 bases for V and 1 base for J; bases not matched to a gene: 4. Looked up from germline, CDR1 is MNHNY and CDR2 is SVGAGI (reference sequence). The CDR3 has 14 residues.

The chain recombines TRBV11-2 with TRBJ2-2; D is undetermined. With 3 bases removed from V and 2 bases from J, the gap between germline ends came to 7 bases. Germline loops: CDR1 SGHAT, CDR2 FQNNGV. The length of the CDR3 is 14 residues. Here the CDR3 DNA reads TGTGCCAGCAGCTTTTCCACAAACACCGGGGAGCTGTTTTTT. It specifies CASSFSTNTGELFF.

The chain combines TRBV10-3 with TRBJ2-7; D remains ambiguous. The CDR3 is 13 amino acids. Per the germline V gene, CDR1 is ENHRY and CDR2 is SYGVKD. V lost 4 bases, J lost 3 bases, and 10 bases lay in between. The CDR3 here is CAISGGVFYEQYF. DNA for the CDR3: TGTGCCATCAGTGGTGGAGTGTTCTACGAGCAGTACTTC.

The genes are TRBV7-6 and TRBJ2-5; the D gene is possibly TRBD2 (5 bases). Per the germline V gene, CDR1 is SGHVS and CDR2 is FNYEAQ. CDR3 length: 14 residues. Trimming pared 0 bases from V and 6 bases from J, leaving 11 bases between. The CDR3 is CASSLAPTGKTQYF. CDR3 in DNA: TGTGCCAGCAGCTTAGCGCCTACGGGAAAGACCCAGTACTTC.

This chain uses TRBV5-1 with TRBJ2-3; 9 bases are a match to TRBD2. This CDR3 is 16 amino acids long. Germline V lookup: CDR1 SGHRS, CDR2 YFSETQ. The J segment lost 2 bases and the V segment lost 0 bases, leaving 4 bases of the junction unmatched. The CDR3 DNA sequence: TGCGCCAGCAGCTTGGGGTCTAGCGGGACCACAGATACGCAGTATTTT. Translating gives CASSLGSSGTTDTQYF.

This chain's CDR3 is CSASFSRSSYNEQFF. The CDR3 DNA follows: TGCAGTGCTAGTTTTTCGAGGAGCTCCTACAATGAGCAGTTCTTC. The chain joins TRBV20-1 to TRBJ2-1; D not resolved. The germline CDR1 and CDR2 sequences are DFQATT and SNEGSKA (reference sequence). The CDR3 spans 15 residues. Deletions cut 3 bases from V and 0 bases from J, with 12 bases between.

This clone was seen once. The chain joins TRBV25-1 to TRBJ2-1, with a tentative D call TRBD2 (6 bases). The CDR3 spans 14 residues. From germline, CDR1 is MGHDK and CDR2 SYGVNS. The germline V and J ends were trimmed by 6 bases and 2 bases, with 11 bases remaining between them. As DNA, the CDR3 is TGTGCCAGCAGGGCGGAGGGCCCCTACAATGAGCAGTTCTTC. Translating it yields CASRAEGPYNEQFF.

CDR3 amino acids: CASSQAGRLQETQYF. The CDR3 DNA reads TGTGCCAGCAGCCAAGCCGGGAGGCTCCAAGAGACCCAGTACTTC. This rearrangement joins TRBV4-2 to TRBJ2-5, with 7 bases fitting TRBD2. The germline CDR1 and CDR2 sequences are LGHNA and YNFKEQ. The CDR3 has 15 amino acids. J was trimmed by 1 base and V by 1 base; bases with no gene match: 3.

J is TRBJ1-4 and V is TRBV6-5; unclear D gene. Germline-derived CDR1 and CDR2 are MNHEY and SVGAGI. The CDR3 spans 13 residues. V was pared by 6 bases and J by 5 bases, with 10 bases between. CDR3 DNA: TGTGCCAGCAGCGCCGTGAGGAATGAAAAACTGTTTTTT. This encodes CASSAVRNEKLFF.

The rearrangement joins TRBV6-5 to TRBJ2-7; D may be TRBD1 (7 bases). The CDR3 totals 16 residues. CDR1 is MNHEY and CDR2 is SVGAGI in the germline V gene. The ends were cut back, 2 bases at V and 1 base at J, with 15 bases in the middle. CDR3 sequence reads: CASSYLVPGGSYEQYF. CDR3 nucleotide sequence: TGTGCCAGCAGTTACCTCGTCCCAGGGGGGTCCTACGAGCAGTACTTC.

This sequence joins TRBV6-5 and TRBJ2-1; 11 bases match TRBD2. This CDR3 has 15 residues. The V gene's germline CDR1 is MNHEY and CDR2 SVGAGI. The junction had 9 bases not matched to a gene; V was cut back by 8 bases and J by 6 bases. CDR3 DNA: TGTGCCAGCCTGCTAGCGGGAGGCGGTGTCAATGAGCAGTTCTTC. Translated: CASLLAGGGVNEQFF.

The chain employs TRBV4-1 and TRBJ1-5, with TRBD1 as a possible D gene (5 bases). The germline V gene encodes CDR1 MGHRA and CDR2 YSYEKL. Trimming shortened V by 1 base and J by 3 bases, and 7 bases separated the two germline ends. The CDR3 runs to 14 residues. The CDR3: CASSQARDNQPQHF. The CDR3 DNA is TGCGCCAGCAGCCAAGCCAGGGACAATCAGCCCCAGCATTTT.

J is TRBJ2-2 and V is TRBV7-8; 7 bases are a match to TRBD2. The germline gives CDR1 SGHVS, CDR2 FQNEAQ. This CDR3 spans 15 amino acids. J gave up 7 bases and V 3 bases, and 8 bases lay outside the gene matches. The CDR3 spells CASSFSGGSFGELFF. CDR3 nucleotide sequence: TGTGCCAGCAGCTTTAGTGGCGGGAGCTTCGGGGAGCTGTTTTTT.

V and J are TRBV6-5 and TRBJ2-3; D is possibly TRBD1 (6 bases). The CDR3 sequence is 14 residues long. Trimming left V 3 bases short and J 4 bases short, with 11 bases between. Germline V lookup: CDR1 MNHEY, CDR2 SVGAGI. The CDR3 spells CASSYDRPPDTQYF. CDR3 sequence (DNA): TGTGCCAGCAGTTATGACAGGCCCCCAGATACGCAGTATTTT.

The chain has TRBV5-4 and TRBJ2-2, with D possibly matching TRBD1 (5 bases). With 4 bases removed from V and 0 bases from J, the gap between germline ends came to 7 bases. The germline V gene has CDR1 SGHNT and CDR2 YYREEE (reference sequence). The CDR3 length is 14 residues. The DNA for the CDR3 is TGTGCCAGCAGCATGACAGCGAACACCGGGGAGCTGTTTTTT. Translating it yields CASSMTANTGELFF.

The genes are TRBV15 and TRBJ1-3, with D possibly TRBD1 on 5 matching bases. The germline CDR1 and CDR2 sequences are LNHNV and YYDKDF (reference sequence). The CDR3 runs to 17 residues. Trimming pared 0 bases from V and 0 bases from J, leaving 12 bases between. The CDR3 nucleotides are TGTGCCACCAGCAGAGATGGTCAGGGCCGCTCTGGAAACACCATATATTTT. This translates into CATSRDGQGRSGNTIYF.

V gene TRBV27 combines with J gene TRBJ2-3; no clear D gene. Germline CDR1 is MNHEY and CDR2 is SMNVEV (reference sequence). V dropped 2 bases and J dropped 8 bases, with 8 bases sitting between them. This CDR3 is 12 amino acids long. CDR3 nucleotides: TGTGCCAGCAGTTTACCAGACTCTACGCAGTATTTT. It is translated as CASSLPDSTQYF.

A single count supports this clone. V gene TRBV2 combines with J gene TRBJ2-7, with D maybe TRBD2 (5 bases). CDR1 and CDR2 from the germline V gene are SNHLY and FYNNEI. This CDR3 comprises 13 residues. Trimming took off 7 bases at V and 0 bases at J, with 10 bases between the two ends. The CDR3 DNA is TGTGCCAGCAAGAGGGTCCCCTCCTACGAGCAGTACTTC. Translation gives CASKRVPSYEQYF.

This rearrangement joins TRBV30 to TRBJ2-7; maybe TRBD2 (5 bases). Germline V lookup: CDR1 GTSNPN, CDR2 SVGIG (reference sequence). The CDR3 length is 14 residues. Trimming removed 5 bases from V and 4 bases from J, with 18 bases in between. This CDR3 is CAWGKVGSGYEQYF. In DNA form, the CDR3 reads TGTGCCTGGGGGAAAGTAGGGTCGGGGTACGAGCAGTACTTC.

The chain employs TRBV28 and TRBJ2-2, with a weak D call TRBD1 (6 bases). The CDR3 sequence is 14 residues long. Per the germline V gene, CDR1 is MDHEN and CDR2 is SYDVKM. The germline V and J ends were trimmed by 7 bases and 4 bases, with 13 bases remaining between them. The CDR3 loop reads CASTGQPSTGELFF. The CDR3 DNA is TGTGCCAGCACCGGACAGCCTAGCACCGGGGAGCTGTTTTTT.